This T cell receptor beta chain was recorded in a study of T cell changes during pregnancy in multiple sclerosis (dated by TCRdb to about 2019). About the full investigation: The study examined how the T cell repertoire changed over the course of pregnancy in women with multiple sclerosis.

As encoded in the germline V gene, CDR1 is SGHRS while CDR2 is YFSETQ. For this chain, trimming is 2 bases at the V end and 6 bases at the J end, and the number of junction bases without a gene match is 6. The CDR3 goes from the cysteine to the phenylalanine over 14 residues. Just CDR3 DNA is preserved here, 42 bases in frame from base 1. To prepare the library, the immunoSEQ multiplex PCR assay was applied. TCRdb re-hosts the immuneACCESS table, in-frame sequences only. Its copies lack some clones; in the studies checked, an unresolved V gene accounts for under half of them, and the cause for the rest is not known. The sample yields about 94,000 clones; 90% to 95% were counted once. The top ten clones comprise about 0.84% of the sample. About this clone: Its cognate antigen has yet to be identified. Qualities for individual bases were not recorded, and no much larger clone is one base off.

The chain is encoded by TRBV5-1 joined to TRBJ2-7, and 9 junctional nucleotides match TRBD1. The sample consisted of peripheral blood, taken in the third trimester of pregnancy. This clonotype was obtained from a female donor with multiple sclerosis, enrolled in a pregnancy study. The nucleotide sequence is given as TGCGCCAGCAGCTTCGGACAGGGGAGCTTCGAGCAGTACTTC. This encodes CASSFGQGSFEQYF.